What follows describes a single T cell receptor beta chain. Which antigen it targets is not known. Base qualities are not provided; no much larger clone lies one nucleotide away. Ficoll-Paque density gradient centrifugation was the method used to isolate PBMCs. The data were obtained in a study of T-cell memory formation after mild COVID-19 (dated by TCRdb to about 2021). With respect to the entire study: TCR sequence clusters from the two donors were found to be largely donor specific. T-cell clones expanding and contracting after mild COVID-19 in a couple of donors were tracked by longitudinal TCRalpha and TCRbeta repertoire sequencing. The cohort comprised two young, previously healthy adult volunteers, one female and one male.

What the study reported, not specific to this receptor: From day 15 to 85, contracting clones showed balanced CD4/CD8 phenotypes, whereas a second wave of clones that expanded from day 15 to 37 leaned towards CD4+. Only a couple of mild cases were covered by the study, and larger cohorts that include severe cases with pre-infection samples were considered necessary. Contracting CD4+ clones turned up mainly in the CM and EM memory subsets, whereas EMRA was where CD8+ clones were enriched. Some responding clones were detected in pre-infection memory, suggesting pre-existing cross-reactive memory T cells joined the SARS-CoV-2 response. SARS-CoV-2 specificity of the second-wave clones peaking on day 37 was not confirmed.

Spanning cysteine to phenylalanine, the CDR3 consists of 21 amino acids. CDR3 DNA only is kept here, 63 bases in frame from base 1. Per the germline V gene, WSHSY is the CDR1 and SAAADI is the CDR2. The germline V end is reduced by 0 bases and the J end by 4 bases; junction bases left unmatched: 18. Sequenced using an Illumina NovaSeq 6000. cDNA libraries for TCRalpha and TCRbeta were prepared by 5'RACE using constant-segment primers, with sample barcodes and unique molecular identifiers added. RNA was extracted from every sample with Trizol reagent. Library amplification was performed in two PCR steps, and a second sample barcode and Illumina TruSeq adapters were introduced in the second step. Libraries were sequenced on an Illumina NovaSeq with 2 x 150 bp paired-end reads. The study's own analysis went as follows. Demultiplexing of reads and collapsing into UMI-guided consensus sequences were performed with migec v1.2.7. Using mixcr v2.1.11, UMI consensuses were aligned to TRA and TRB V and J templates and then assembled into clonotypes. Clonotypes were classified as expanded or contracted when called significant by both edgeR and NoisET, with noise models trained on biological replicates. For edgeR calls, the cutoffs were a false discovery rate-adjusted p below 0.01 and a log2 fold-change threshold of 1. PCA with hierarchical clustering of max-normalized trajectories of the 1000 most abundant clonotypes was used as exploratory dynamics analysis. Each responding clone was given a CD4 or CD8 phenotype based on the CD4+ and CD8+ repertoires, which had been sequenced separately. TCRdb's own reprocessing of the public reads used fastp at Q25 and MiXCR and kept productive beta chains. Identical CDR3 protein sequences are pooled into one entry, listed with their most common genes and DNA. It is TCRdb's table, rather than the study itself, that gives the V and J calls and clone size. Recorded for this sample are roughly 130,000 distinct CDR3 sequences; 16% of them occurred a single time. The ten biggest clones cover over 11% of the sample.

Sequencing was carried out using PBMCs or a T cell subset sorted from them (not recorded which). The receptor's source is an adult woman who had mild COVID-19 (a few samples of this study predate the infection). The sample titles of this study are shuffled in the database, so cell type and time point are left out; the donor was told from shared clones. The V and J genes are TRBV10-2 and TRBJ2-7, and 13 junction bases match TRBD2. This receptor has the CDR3 CASSESYSGLAGELWRYEQYF. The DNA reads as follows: TGCGCCAGCAGTGAGTCTTACAGTGGACTAGCGGGAGAACTCTGGAGATACGAGCAGTACTTC.